This entry lists 9 T cell receptor beta chains sequenced from one sample in a study of PD-1 blockade in classical Hodgkin lymphoma. Time point reported: cycle 4 day 1 (C4D1), after more than five weeks of nivolumab. After autologous stem cell transplantation all patients relapsed, and prior brentuximab vedotin exposure differed between cohorts. The table came from immunoSEQ multiplex PCR; TCRdb's copy has only in-frame clones and leaves some out. Here the sample spans over 6,500 clones, approximately 80% being singletons. Sequencing used peripheral blood mononuclear cells (PBMCs), obtained before the fourth cycle of nivolumab. These receptors all come from a human donor with classical Hodgkin lymphoma.

V and J are TRBV4-3 and TRBJ2-5; 10 bases align to TRBD1. The J call may be incorrect, as the DNA end agrees better with TRBJ2-7. Germline-derived CDR1 and CDR2 are LGHNA and YSLEER. The CDR3 totals 19 residues. For the CDR3, the DNA is TGCGCCAGCAGCCAGTACACCGGGACAGGGGCTCCTAGCTCCTACGAGCAGTACTTC. Protein: CASSQYTGTGAPSSYEQYF.

The V gene is TRBV18, the J gene TRBJ2-1; D is ambiguous. The germline V gene has CDR1 KGHSH and CDR2 LQKENI. This CDR3 comprises 15 residues. The V and J ends lost 2 bases and 3 bases respectively, with 11 bases between them. The CDR3 sequence: CASSPAPKSYNEQFF. CDR3 nucleotides: TGTGCCAGCTCACCAGCACCAAAGAGCTACAATGAGCAGTTCTTC.

This clone was found a few times. V and J are TRBV5-8 and TRBJ1-2; no firm D call. Germline CDR1 reads SGHTS; CDR2 reads YDEGEE. The germline V and J ends were trimmed by 4 bases and 1 base, with 14 bases remaining between them. This CDR3 is 15 amino acids long. CDR3 nucleotides: TGTGCCAGCAGCCCACCCAACGATTTTAACTATGGCTACACCTTC. It is translated as CASSPPNDFNYGYTF.

The chain employs TRBV6-5 and TRBJ2-1; possibly TRBD1 or TRBD2 for D (5 bases each). The ends were cut back, 5 bases at V and 6 bases at J, with 14 bases in the middle. This CDR3 is 14 amino acids long. From germline, CDR1 is MNHEY and CDR2 SVGAGI. In DNA, the CDR3 is TGTGCCAGCAGTGGACTTGCGAGGGGCAATGAGCAGTTCTTC. This gives the protein CASSGLARGNEQFF.

This clone was seen a handful of times. The genes are TRBV7-3 and TRBJ2-3, with a possible D match to TRBD2 (5 bases). CDR1 is SGHTA, CDR2 FQGTGA, per germline. Trimming removed 2 bases from V and 6 bases from J, with 12 bases in between. CDR3 length: 14 amino acids. The CDR3 nucleotides are TGTGCCAGCAGCTTAGGAGGCCTCATCGATACGCAGTATTTT. Its translation is CASSLGGLIDTQYF.

This rearrangement joins TRBV28 to TRBJ2-3; 14 positions match TRBD2. V was pared by 6 bases and J by 3 bases, with 5 bases of the junction left unmatched. This CDR3 has 16 residues. Per the germline V gene, CDR1 is MDHEN and CDR2 is SYDVKM. The CDR3 sequence: CASSPTSGRETDTQYF. The CDR3, as DNA: TGTGCCAGCAGCCCGACTAGCGGGAGGGAGACAGATACGCAGTATTTT.

By sample share, this clone is large (0.1 to 1%). The rearrangement links TRBV5-6 to TRBJ2-3; D gene unclear. The CDR3 has 16 residues. The germline V and J ends were trimmed by 1 base and 2 bases, with 14 bases remaining between them. CDR1 is SGHDT, CDR2 YYEEEE, per germline. DNA of the CDR3: TGTGCCAGCAGCTTGAGTGAAAACGGCCTCACAGATACGCAGTATTTT. Its protein is CASSLSENGLTDTQYF.

The J gene is TRBJ2-3, the V gene TRBV27; TRBD1 matches at 9 bases. Germline loops: CDR1 MNHEY, CDR2 SMNVEV (reference sequence). This CDR3 spans 13 amino acids. V shed 6 bases, J shed 6 bases, and the junction held 4 bases outside the gene matches. Here the CDR3 reads CASSDRGSDTQYF. The CDR3 DNA follows: TGTGCCAGCAGCGACAGGGGGTCGGATACGCAGTATTTT.

The J gene is TRBJ1-2, the V gene TRBV2; TRBD1 matches 7 bases. V was clipped by 6 bases and J by 5 bases; unmatched bases: 12. This CDR3 has 15 amino acids. Per the germline V gene, CDR1 is SNHLY and CDR2 is FYNNEI. In DNA form, the CDR3 reads TGTGCCAGCAGCCCGGGGTCGAGCAGGGGGTATGGCTACACCTTC. Translation: CASSPGSSRGYGYTF.